The 8 T cell receptor beta chains presented below share a single source sample, sequenced in a study of T cells in Graves' hyperthyroidism and ophthalmopathy. The investigators amplified TCR beta CDR3 regions from RNA transcripts. First-round RT-PCR targeting the TCR CDR3 was performed with the HTBI primer set. TCRdb re-called the multiplex PCR reads with MiXCR, one entry per CDR3 protein. The sample records around 560,000 distinct CDR3 sequences, over 15% being singletons. Sequences were obtained from blood. These receptors were collected from a woman younger than 30 with Graves' hyperthyroidism.

This clonotype was counted many times. The chain couples TRBV12-3 or TRBV12-4 to TRBJ1-5; D ambiguous. The CDR3 loop spans 13 amino acids. The V end lost 5 bases, the J end lost 2 bases, and 7 bases lay between the germline ends. CDR3 amino acids: CASSMVGNQPQHF. The CDR3 bases are TGTGCCAGCAGTATGGTCGGCAATCAGCCCCAGCATTTT.

The chain combines TRBV7-9 with TRBJ1-5; 10 bases fit TRBD1. From germline, CDR1 is SEHNR and CDR2 FQNEAQ (reference sequence). V lost 4 bases, J lost 4 bases, and 4 bases stayed unmatched. The CDR3 has 15 residues. The CDR3 bases are TGTGCCAGCAGCTCCTGGACAGGGGGGAATCAGCCCCAGCATTTT. This sequence encodes CASSSWTGGNQPQHF.

This clonotype was seen at least ten times. The chain uses TRBV28 and TRBJ2-1; possibly TRBD1 or TRBD2 for D (5 bases each). The CDR3 runs 14 residues. Trimming took 10 bases from V and 7 from J, leaving 20 bases between them. Germline V CDR1 and CDR2: MDHEN, SYDVKM. Here the CDR3 reads CATRDGKKLNEQFF. The CDR3 coding sequence is TGTGCCACCCGGGACGGGAAGAAATTAAATGAGCAGTTCTTC. The variable domain in full, completed from reference TRBV28 and TRBJ2-1, reads DVKVTQSSRYLVKRTGEKVFLECVQDMDHENMFWYRQDPGLGLRLIYFSYDVKMKEKGDIPEGYSVSREKKERFSLILESASTNQTSMYLCATRDGKKLNEQFFGPGTRLTVL.

CDR3 in amino acids: CSAGLAGVPNEYF. The CDR3 region has the DNA TGCAGTGCCGGACTAGCGGGAGTCCCAAACGAGTATTTT. V gene TRBV20-1 combines with J gene TRBJ2-3, with TRBD2 identical over 13 bases. CDR3 size: 13 residues. J gave up 13 bases and V 6 bases, and 10 bases lay outside the gene matches. Germline V lookup: CDR1 DFQATT, CDR2 SNEGSKA (reference sequence).

With respect to this clonotype: One end of the junction fails to match germline, which may point to a read error. V is TRBV28 and J is TRBJ2-3; D uncertain. The CDR3 length is 12 residues. Germline V gives CDR1 MDHEN, CDR2 SYDVKM. The CDR3 nucleotides are TGTGCCGGCAGTTTGGGTTCAGATACGCAGTATTTT. Translated: CAGSLGSDTQYF.

This clonotype was observed at least ten times. The J gene is TRBJ2-3, the V gene TRBV7-9, with D unresolved. Germline CDR1 SEHNR, CDR2 FQNEAQ (reference sequence). The CDR3 contains 12 residues. Trimming left V 6 bases short and J 6 bases short, with 10 bases between. The CDR3 reads CASSLSPDTQYF. CDR3 DNA sequence: TGTGCCAGCAGTTTATCCCCCGATACGCAGTATTTT.

This clonotype was picked up many times. Here the CDR3 reads CASSFPTEETQYF. CDR3 DNA sequence: TGTGCCAGCAGTTTCCCTACAGAAGAGACCCAGTACTTC. The genes are TRBV28 and TRBJ2-5; no firm D call. Germline-derived CDR1 and CDR2 are MDHEN and SYDVKM. The CDR3 has 13 residues. Trimming cost V 3 bases and J 3 bases, with 8 bases left between them.

This clonotype was detected a few times. The V call is TRBV14, the J call TRBJ2-1; D gene ambiguous. The V and J ends lost 4 bases and 3 bases respectively, with 7 bases between them. The V gene's germline CDR1 is SGHDN and CDR2 FVKESK. The CDR3 has 13 residues. The CDR3 nucleotides are TGTGCCAGCAGCCTCGTTCTCTACAATGAGCAGTTCTTC. Translation gives CASSLVLYNEQFF. Supplemented by reference TRBV14 and TRBJ2-1, the full variable domain reads EAGVTQFPSHSVIEKGQTVTLRCDPISGHDNLYWYRRVMGKEIKFLLHFVKESKQDESGMPNNRFLAERTGGTYSTLKVQPAELEDSGVYFCASSLVLYNEQFFGPGTRLTVL.